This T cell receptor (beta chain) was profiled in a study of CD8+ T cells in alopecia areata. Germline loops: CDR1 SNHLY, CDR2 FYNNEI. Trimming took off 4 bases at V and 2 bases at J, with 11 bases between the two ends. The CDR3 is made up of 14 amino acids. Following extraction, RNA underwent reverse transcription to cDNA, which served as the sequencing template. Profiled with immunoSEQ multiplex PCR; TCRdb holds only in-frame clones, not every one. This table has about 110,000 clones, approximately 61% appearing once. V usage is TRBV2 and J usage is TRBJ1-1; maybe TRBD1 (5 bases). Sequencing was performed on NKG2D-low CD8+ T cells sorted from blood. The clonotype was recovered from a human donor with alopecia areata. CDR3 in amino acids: CASSVLGTNTEAFF. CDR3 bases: TGTGCCAGCAGTGTCTTGGGGACCAACACTGAAGCTTTCTTT.